Below, 11 T cell receptor beta chains from the same sample are listed, as sequenced in a study of T cells after yellow fever vaccination. TCRdb used MiXCR to reprocess the 5' RACE reads, holding one entry per CDR3 protein. This sample has around 530,000 distinct CDR3 sequences; around a sixth occur once, and the top ten carry 15% to 20%. Here the sequenced sample was PBMCs, taken about 5 days after the first yellow fever vaccination. Every receptor here comes from a man younger than 30 who received the YFV17D yellow fever vaccine.

CDR3 DNA sequence: TGCAGCGTTGAAGATTTGAACGATGAGCAGTTCTTC. Residues: CSVEDLNDEQFF. The V gene is TRBV29-1, the J gene TRBJ2-1; no clear D. CDR1 and CDR2 (germline): SQVTM, ANQGSEA. This CDR3 has 12 amino acids. The V and J ends lost 0 bases and 8 bases respectively, with 8 bases between them.

The sample holds a few counts of this clonotype. The CDR3 reads CASSQGTALNSPLHF. CDR3 coding DNA: TGTGCCAGCAGCCAAGGGACAGCTCTGAATTCACCCCTCCACTTT. This chain uses TRBV5-5 with TRBJ1-6, with 7 bases matching TRBD1. The germline gives CDR1 SGHKS, CDR2 YYEKEE (reference sequence). CDR3 length: 15 residues. V shed 4 bases, J shed 7 bases, and the junction held 8 bases outside the gene matches.

This clonotype turned up a few times. The chain links TRBV5-1 to TRBJ2-4, with 11 bases aligning to TRBD2. The J segment lost 0 bases and the V segment lost 2 bases, leaving 10 bases of the junction unmatched. Germline assignment: CDR1 SGHRS and CDR2 YFSETQ. This CDR3 contains 19 residues. The CDR3 spells CASSFGLNLAGGAKNIQYF. In DNA, the CDR3 is TGCGCCAGCAGCTTTGGACTTAACCTAGCGGGGGGAGCCAAAAACATTCAGTACTTC.

This chain joins TRBV12-5 and TRBJ2-7, with D possibly matching TRBD1 (6 bases). V lost 6 bases and J lost 4, with 19 bases in between. From germline, CDR1 is LGHNT and CDR2 FRNRAP. This CDR3 comprises 15 residues. The CDR3 DNA sequence: TGTGCTAGTGGCGGTCCCGGGACATTGCGTTACGAGCAGTACGTC. It translates to CASGGPGTLRYEQYV.

The chain combines TRBV7-2 with TRBJ2-5, with D hard to call. The CDR3 spans 14 residues. V dropped 5 bases and J dropped 3 bases, with 13 bases sitting between them. Germline V CDR1 and CDR2: SGHTA, FQGNSA. The CDR3 DNA sequence: TGTGCCAGCAGCACCTCCCACACCAAAGAGACCCAGTACTTC. Its protein product is CASSTSHTKETQYF.

A few counts support this clonotype. J is TRBJ2-7 and V is TRBV11-2; 10 bases fit TRBD1. Per germline, CDR1 SGHAT and CDR2 FQNNGV. J was trimmed by 1 base and V by 1 base; bases with no gene match: 10. CDR3 length: 18 residues. The CDR3 reads CASSLGGQGWGLSYEQYF. CDR3 bases: TGTGCCAGCAGCTTAGGGGGACAGGGGTGGGGACTATCCTACGAGCAGTACTTC.

J is TRBJ1-6 and V is TRBV12-3 or TRBV12-4; D is perhaps TRBD1 (6 bases). The CDR3 is made up of 14 amino acids. V was shortened by 6 bases and J by 8 bases, with 14 bases between the two germline ends. The CDR3 DNA reads TGTGCCAGCAGGCCGTACAGGGACTATTCACCCCTCCACTTT. Its protein is CASRPYRDYSPLHF.

This clonotype appeared a few times. V and J are TRBV6-5 and TRBJ1-1, with D hard to call. Trimming cost V 2 bases and J 2 bases, with 9 bases left between them. The CDR3 is 14 amino acids. In germline, CDR1 is MNHEY, CDR2 SVGAGI. The CDR3 nucleotides are TGTGCCAGCAGTTACATAGATGCTAACACTGAAGCTTTCTTT. Its translation is CASSYIDANTEAFF.

The CDR3 loop reads CASREVGDEQFF. The CDR3 DNA is TGTGCCAGCAGGGAGGTCGGGGATGAGCAGTTCTTC. This chain connects TRBV12-3 or TRBV12-4 to TRBJ2-1; the D gene is possibly TRBD2 (5 bases). The CDR3 totals 12 residues. V lost 6 bases, J lost 8 bases, and 11 bases lay in between.

The chain recombines TRBV19 with TRBJ1-5; D unresolved. In germline, CDR1 is LNHDA, CDR2 SQIVND (reference sequence). Trimming shortened V by 0 bases and J by 5 bases, and 8 bases separated the two germline ends. The CDR3 extends over 14 amino acids. CDR3 loop: CASSIDPAYQPQHF. The CDR3 nucleotides are TGTGCCAGTAGTATAGATCCGGCCTATCAGCCCCAGCATTTT.

This clonotype was detected only a few times. CDR3 nucleotides: TGTGCCAGCAGCCAAGGGACACCCCTCCACTTT. It translates to CASSQGTPLHF. The rearrangement uses TRBV3-1 and TRBJ1-6; the D is unclear. The CDR3 length is 11 residues. CDR1 and CDR2 from the germline V gene are LGHDT and YNNKEL (reference sequence). Deletions cut 1 base from V and 11 bases from J, with 3 bases between.